The sequence of this T cell receptor beta chain was determined in a study of vaccination effects on CD4 cells after COVID-19. For this clone: The antigen is undetermined.

CDR3 length: 13 residues. Trimming shortened V by 4 bases and J by 4 bases, and 9 bases separated the two germline ends. Germline values: CDR1 KGHDR, CDR2 SFDVKD. Following an approximately eleven-day culture, CD4+ T cells were purified. Participants each got two BNT162b2 or mRNA-1273 vaccine doses. Assay: immunoSEQ multiplex PCR; the TCRdb copy retains only in-frame clones and omits some. The sample consists of 66,000 or so clones, over 70% of them appearing once. Sequencing used CD4+ T cells from PBMCs cultured without peptide, obtained after COVID-19 vaccination. The chain joins TRBV24-1 to TRBJ1-2; D ambiguous. This receptor was identified in a human donor who received a COVID-19 vaccine. The CDR3 is CATSEQIGYGYTF. The CDR3 nucleotides read TGTGCCACCAGTGAACAGATAGGCTATGGCTACACCTTC.